Below are 2 T cell receptor beta chains sequenced from a single sample in a study of memory CD4+ T cells and cytomegalovirus serostatus. Sequenced by immunoSEQ multiplex PCR; TCRdb stores in-frame clones only, minus some. The sample holds about 61,000 clones, 60% to 85% seen once. Single viable CD3+CD4+CD8-CD45RO+ cells were sorted as the memory CD4+ T cells. The sample consisted of memory CD4+ T cells from blood. These receptors all stem from an adult in good health and CMV-seronegative. Some clones in this sample may be carry-over from other donors' samples.

The chain is built from TRBV6-1 and TRBJ1-2; possibly TRBD1 for D (5 bases). The germline V gene encodes CDR1 MNHNS and CDR2 SASEGT. The germline V and J ends were trimmed by 1 base and 4 bases, with 19 bases remaining between them. There are 17 residues in the CDR3. CDR3 nucleotides: TGTGCCAGCAGTGAAGGAGGGGTTTTAGATGCAGCCTATGGCTACACCTTC. Protein sequence: CASSEGGVLDAAYGYTF.

The rearrangement uses TRBV4-1 and TRBJ1-1; TRBD1 is a possible D gene (6 bases). The CDR3 runs 15 residues. Germline lookup yields CDR1 MGHRA and CDR2 YSYEKL. Trimming cost V 4 bases and J 0 bases, with 12 bases left between them. DNA for the CDR3: TGCGCCAGCAGCCCCCACAGGGTCGTGAACACTGAAGCTTTCTTT. Its protein is CASSPHRVVNTEAFF.